This TCR beta chain was captured by sequencing in a study of shared clonotypes between healthy human individuals. As for the study in general: Each donor contributed plates that comprised three CD4 naive, three CD4 memory, two CD8 naive and one CD8 memory. Findings of the study overall: Shared across a handful of donors were around 5% of the naive CD4 clonotypes.

Concerning this clone: Its target is unknown. Its ends do not fully match the called genes, so a read error is possible.

CDR3 length: 12 residues. Germline V gives CDR1 SEHNR, CDR2 FQNEAQ (reference sequence). Authors' data handling: ImmunoSEQ gave junction-only sequences without quality scores, so filtering differed. The table came from immunoSEQ multiplex PCR; TCRdb's copy has only in-frame clones and leaves some out. D and trimming were read from the DNA, whereas the V and J calls and clone size are those reported in that table. Of some 2,000,000 clones in the sample, 90% to 95% were seen once. The gene calls are TRBV7-9 and TRBJ1-4; 7 bases agree with TRBD1. This sequence was found in a man aged 18 to 29 in good health. The sequenced material came from naive CD4+ T cells sorted from blood. Regarding subset: CD45RA+ positively selected. The CDR3 spells CASSSLGTVIIF. The CDR3 bases are TGTGCCAGCAGCTCACTCGGGACAGTAATAATTTTT.